One sample yielded the 13 T cell receptor beta chains listed below, sequenced in a study of T cells in Graves' hyperthyroidism and ophthalmopathy. The investigators amplified TCR beta CDR3 regions from RNA transcripts. When the TCR CDR3 underwent first-round RT-PCR, the HTBI primer set was used. TCRdb redid the calling of the multiplex PCR reads with MiXCR, one entry per CDR3 protein. This sample yields under 400,000 distinct CDR3 sequences, of which around 18% are seen a single time; less than 20% belongs to the top ten. Input material: blood. These receptors were taken from a middle-aged woman with Graves' ophthalmopathy.

This clonotype was seen at least ten times. The rearrangement joins TRBV6-5 to TRBJ1-1; D possibly corresponds to TRBD1 (5 bases). Germline CDR1 is MNHEY and CDR2 is SVGAGI. CDR3 length: 16 residues. V was clipped by 0 bases and J by 1 base, with 12 bases between them. CDR3 residues: CASSYSGAVRNTEAFF. The CDR3 DNA reads TGTGCCAGCAGTTACTCAGGGGCTGTTAGGAACACTGAAGCTTTCTTT.

This clonotype turned up a few times. This chain joins TRBV20-1 and TRBJ2-7; TRBD2 might be the D (6 bases). Germline lookup yields CDR1 DFQATT and CDR2 SNEGSKA (reference sequence). V gave up 5 bases and J gave up 3 bases, with 17 bases separating them. The CDR3 runs 14 residues. CDR3 protein: CSAPFNGRIYEQYF. CDR3 bases: TGCAGTGCTCCTTTTAACGGGAGAATCTACGAGCAGTACTTC.

This clonotype has at least ten counts. The chain is built from TRBV6-5 and TRBJ1-1; TRBD1 might be the D (5 bases). This CDR3 has 14 amino acids. Between the trimmed V and J ends, which lost 6 bases and 1 base, there was a span of 12 bases. The germline CDR1 and CDR2 sequences are MNHEY and SVGAGI. CDR3 in DNA: TGTGCCAGCAGCCGCCCCGGACAGAACACTGAAGCTTTCTTT. Protein: CASSRPGQNTEAFF.

The V gene is TRBV6-2 or TRBV6-3, the J gene TRBJ2-5, with TRBD1 matching 8 bases. The junction had 7 bases not matched to a gene; V was cut back by 8 bases and J by 5 bases. Germline lookup yields CDR1 MNHEY and CDR2 SVGEGT. The CDR3 contains 13 residues. The CDR3 nucleotides are TGTGCCAGCGCAGGGGGCTTTTGGGAGACCCAGTACTTC. As protein: CASAGGFWETQYF.

This clonotype came up many times. J is TRBJ2-7 and V is TRBV2; 10 bases align to TRBD1. J gave up 7 bases and V 7 bases, and 4 bases lay outside the gene matches. This CDR3 is built from 12 residues. Germline CDR1 and CDR2: SNHLY and FYNNEI. In nucleotides, the CDR3 is TGTGCCAGCACCCGGACAGGGGGTGAGCAGTACTTC. Protein sequence: CASTRTGGEQYF.

This clonotype appeared many times. The V call is TRBV20-1, the J call TRBJ1-1, with 7 positions matching TRBD1. The junction had 18 bases not matched to a gene; V was cut back by 6 bases and J by 8 bases. This CDR3 is 15 amino acids long. Germline-derived CDR1 and CDR2 are DFQATT and SNEGSKA (reference sequence). The CDR3 bases are TGCAGTGCCAGGGGACAGAACAGTCCACTTGGGGAAGCTTTCTTT. This translates into CSARGQNSPLGEAFF.

Comment on this clonotype: This could be a read error, since a much larger clone is one nucleotide away. The V gene is TRBV18, the J gene TRBJ2-5; unclear D gene. Germline V gene data show CDR1 as KGHSH and CDR2 as LQKENI. The CDR3 runs 14 residues. The CDR3 spells CTSSPRDFQETQYF. In nucleotides, the CDR3 is TGTACCAGCTCACCGCGTGACTTCCAAGAGACCCAGTACTTC.

Details on this clonotype: Since a much larger clone is just one base distant, this may be a read error. The CDR3 bases are TGCAGCGCCCCGGGACTAGGGGAAGAGACCCGGTACTTC. Protein: CSAPGLGEETRYF. The rearrangement joins TRBV29-1 to TRBJ2-5, with 8 bases lining up with TRBD2. The CDR3 sequence is 13 residues long. Germline CDR1 SQVTM, CDR2 ANQGSEA.

This clonotype was picked up one time. The chain couples TRBV7-3 to TRBJ1-1; no clear D gene. CDR1 is SGHTA, CDR2 FQGTGA, per germline. V lost 6 bases and J lost 6, with 11 bases in between. The CDR3 spans 12 residues. CDR3 in DNA: TGTGCCAGCAGTTATTTCACAGCTGAAGCTTTCTTT. Translated: CASSYFTAEAFF.

This clonotype was recorded many times. The V call is TRBV27, the J call TRBJ2-4, with 7 bases that match TRBD1. After removal of 5 bases from V and 9 bases from J, the junction contained 7 bases not matched to a gene. Germline CDR1 reads MNHEY; CDR2 reads SMNVEV (reference sequence). There are 13 residues in the CDR3. The CDR3 bases are TGTGCCAGCAGTCAGACAGGGTGGGGCATTCAGTACTTC. The encoded protein is CASSQTGWGIQYF.

This clonotype was seen many times. The CDR3 sequence: CAWMARATGNTIYF. As DNA, the CDR3 is TGTGCCTGGATGGCCCGGGCTACTGGAAACACCATATATTTT. This rearrangement joins TRBV30 to TRBJ1-3; unclear D gene. This CDR3 contains 14 residues. The germline V and J ends were trimmed by 4 bases and 2 bases, with 12 bases remaining between them. Germline V gene data show CDR1 as GTSNPN and CDR2 as SVGIG (reference sequence).

This clonotype appeared many times. V and J are TRBV7-6 and TRBJ1-5; no definite D call. The CDR3 length is 13 residues. V shed 2 bases and J shed 4 bases, with 6 bases lying between them. Germline V gene data show CDR1 as SGHVS and CDR2 as FNYEAQ. CDR3: CASSLKTNQPQHF. In DNA form, the CDR3 reads TGTGCCAGCAGCTTAAAAACTAATCAGCCCCAGCATTTT.

At least ten counts were recorded for this clonotype. The chain couples TRBV7-8 to TRBJ2-7, with a possible D match to TRBD2 (6 bases). Trimming removed 2 bases at V and 2 bases at J, with 7 bases between. This CDR3 has 13 amino acids. Germline lookup yields CDR1 SGHVS and CDR2 FQNEAQ. CDR3 sequence reads: CASSLPGAYEQYF. The DNA for the CDR3 is TGTGCCAGCAGCTTACCGGGAGCCTACGAGCAGTACTTC.